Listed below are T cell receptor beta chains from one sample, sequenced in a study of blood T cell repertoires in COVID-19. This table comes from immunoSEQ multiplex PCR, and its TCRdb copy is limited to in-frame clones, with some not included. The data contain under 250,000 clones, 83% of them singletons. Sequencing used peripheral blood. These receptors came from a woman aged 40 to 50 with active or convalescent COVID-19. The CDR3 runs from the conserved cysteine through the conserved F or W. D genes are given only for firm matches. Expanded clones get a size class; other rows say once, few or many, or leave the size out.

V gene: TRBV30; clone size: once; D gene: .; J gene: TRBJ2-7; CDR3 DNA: TGTGCCTGGGAAACGGGGGAGACCCCCTCCTACGAGCAGTACTTC; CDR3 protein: CAWETGETPSYEQYF
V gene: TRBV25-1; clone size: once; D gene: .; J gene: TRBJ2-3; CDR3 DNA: TGTGCCAGCAGTGAATTAGGCACAGATACGCAGTATTTT; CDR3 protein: CASSELGTDTQYF
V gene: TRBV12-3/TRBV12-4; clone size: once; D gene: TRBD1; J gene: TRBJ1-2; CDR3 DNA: TGTGCCAGCAGTCGGACAGGGCCCGGGGGCTACACCTTC; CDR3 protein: CASSRTGPGGYTF
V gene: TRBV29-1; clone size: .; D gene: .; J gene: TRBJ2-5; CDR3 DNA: TGCAGCGTTGAACGGAGCGTGGGAGAGACCCAGTACTTC; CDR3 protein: CSVERSVGETQYF
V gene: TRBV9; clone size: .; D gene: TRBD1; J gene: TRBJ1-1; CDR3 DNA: TGTGCCAGCAGCGTGGAACAGGGGGGGACTGAAGCTTTCTTT; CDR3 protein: CASSVEQGGTEAFF
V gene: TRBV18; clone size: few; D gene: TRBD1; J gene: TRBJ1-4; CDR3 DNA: TGTGCCAGCTCACCAGGACAGGGACTGAATGAAAAACTGTTTTTT; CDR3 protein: CASSPGQGLNEKLFF
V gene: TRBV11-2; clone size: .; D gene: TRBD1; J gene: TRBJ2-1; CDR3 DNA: TGTGCCAGCAGCACCCGAACCCCGGGACAGGGGTACTCCTACAATGAGCAGTTCTTC; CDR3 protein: CASSTRTPGQGYSYNEQFF
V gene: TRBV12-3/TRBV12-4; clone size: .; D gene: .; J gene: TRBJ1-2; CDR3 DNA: TGTGCCAGCAATTATGGGGGGAGCTATGGCTACACCTTC; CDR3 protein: CASNYGGSYGYTF
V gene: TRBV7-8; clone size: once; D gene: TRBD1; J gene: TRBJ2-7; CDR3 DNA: TGTGCCAGCACGGACAGGGGGGCTATCTACGAGCAGTACTTC; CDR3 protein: CASTDRGAIYEQYF
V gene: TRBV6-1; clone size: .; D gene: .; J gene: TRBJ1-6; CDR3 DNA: TGTGCCAGCAGTGGAGGGTACGGGGGGAGCCCCCTCTCACCCCTCCACTTT; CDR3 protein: CASSGGYGGSPLSPLHF
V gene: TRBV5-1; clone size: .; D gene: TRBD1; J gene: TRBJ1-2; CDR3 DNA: TGCGCCAGCAGCGAAGACAGGGGAAGGCCTTATGGCTACACCTTC; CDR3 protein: CASSEDRGRPYGYTF
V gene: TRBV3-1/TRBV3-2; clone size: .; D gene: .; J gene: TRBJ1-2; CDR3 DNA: TGTGCCAGCAGCCAAAAGGGGAAAGAGGGCTACACCTTC; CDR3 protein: CASSQKGKEGYTF
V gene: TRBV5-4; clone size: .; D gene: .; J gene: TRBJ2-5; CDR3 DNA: TGTGCCAGCAGGGTTGCAGGGGAAGAGACCCAGTACTTC; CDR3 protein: CASRVAGEETQYF
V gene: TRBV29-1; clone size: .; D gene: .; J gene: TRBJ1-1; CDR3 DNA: TGCAGCGTTGAAAGCGGGGCCACTGAAGCTTTCTTT; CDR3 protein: CSVESGATEAFF
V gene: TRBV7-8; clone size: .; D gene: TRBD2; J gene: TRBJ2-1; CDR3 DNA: TGTGCCAGCAGCCGAGGGTCTGGCGGGAGGGTCGTTGATGAGCAGTTCTTC; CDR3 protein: CASSRGSGGRVVDEQFF
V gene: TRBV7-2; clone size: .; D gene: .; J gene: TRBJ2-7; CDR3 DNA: TGTGCCAGCAGCTTAGACAGGACGGCCTCCTACGAGCAGTACTTC; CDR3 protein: CASSLDRTASYEQYF
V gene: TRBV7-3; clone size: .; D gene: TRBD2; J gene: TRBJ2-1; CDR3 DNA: TGTGCCAGCACACGGACTAGCGGCAATGAGCAGTTCTTC; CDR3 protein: CASTRTSGNEQFF
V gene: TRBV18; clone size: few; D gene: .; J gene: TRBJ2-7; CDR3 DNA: TGTGCCAGCTCACCAGGGGCAGGATACGAGCAGTACTTC; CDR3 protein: CASSPGAGYEQYF
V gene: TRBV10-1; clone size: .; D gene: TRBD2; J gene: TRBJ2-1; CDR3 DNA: TGCGCCATCCGCGGGGAGGCGGGAGCGGGAAATGAGCAGTTCTTC; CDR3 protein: CAIRGEAGAGNEQFF
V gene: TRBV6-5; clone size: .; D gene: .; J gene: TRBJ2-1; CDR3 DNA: TGTGCCAGCAGTTACCTAGCCGAAGATGAGCAGTTCTTC; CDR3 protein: CASSYLAEDEQFF
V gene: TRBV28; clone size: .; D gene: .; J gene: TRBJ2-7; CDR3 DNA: TGTGCCAGCAGTTTACCGGTCCCTTGGGAGCAGTACTTC; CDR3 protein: CASSLPVPWEQYF
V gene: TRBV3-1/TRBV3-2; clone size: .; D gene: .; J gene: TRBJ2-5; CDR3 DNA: TGTGCCAGCAGCCAAGTTGACGGACAAGAGAGCCAGTACTTC; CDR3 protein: CASSQVDGQESQYF
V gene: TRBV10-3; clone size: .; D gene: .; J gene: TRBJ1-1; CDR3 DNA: TGTGCCATCAAGGAGGCGAACACTGAAGCTTTCTTT; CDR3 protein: CAIKEANTEAFF
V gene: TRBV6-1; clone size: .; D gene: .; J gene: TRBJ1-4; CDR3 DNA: TGTGCCAGCAGTGAGGGCTGGGATGAAAAACTGTTTTTT; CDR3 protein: CASSEGWDEKLFF
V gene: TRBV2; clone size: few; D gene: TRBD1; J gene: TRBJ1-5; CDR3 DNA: TGTGCCAGCAGACAGGGGGCGAATCAGCCCCAGCATTTT; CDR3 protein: CASRQGANQPQHF
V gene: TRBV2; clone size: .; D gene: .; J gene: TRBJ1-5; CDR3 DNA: TGTGCCAGCAGTGGAGGAGGACAGCCCCAGCATTTT; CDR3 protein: CASSGGGQPQHF
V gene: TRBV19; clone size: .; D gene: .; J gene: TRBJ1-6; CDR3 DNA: TGTGCCAGTAGTGTGGGCGAGAATTCACCCCTCCACTTT; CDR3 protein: CASSVGENSPLHF
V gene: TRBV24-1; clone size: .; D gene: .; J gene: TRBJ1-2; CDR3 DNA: TGTGCCACCAGTGACGGGAGGGATGGCTACACCTTC; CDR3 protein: CATSDGRDGYTF
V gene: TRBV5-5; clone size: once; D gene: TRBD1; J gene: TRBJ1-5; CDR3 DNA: TGTGCCAGCAGCTTGAGACAGGGAGTCAATCAGCCCCAGCATTTT; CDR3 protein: CASSLRQGVNQPQHF
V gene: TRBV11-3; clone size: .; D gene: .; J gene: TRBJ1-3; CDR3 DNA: TGTGCCAGCAGCCCCCAGCGGAGCGGGGAGAGCACCATATATTTT; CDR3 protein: CASSPQRSGESTIYF
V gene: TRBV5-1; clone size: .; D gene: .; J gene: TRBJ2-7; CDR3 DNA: TGCGCCAGCAGCTTTGACTTAAGCTCCTACGAGCAGTACTTC; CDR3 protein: CASSFDLSSYEQYF
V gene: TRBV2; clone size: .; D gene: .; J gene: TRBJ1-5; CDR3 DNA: TGTGCCAGCATCAAAGAAGGTGGGGGCGGACAGCCCCAGCATTTT; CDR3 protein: CASIKEGGGGQPQHF
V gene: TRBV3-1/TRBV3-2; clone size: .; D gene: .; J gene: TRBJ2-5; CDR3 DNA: TGTGCCAGCAGCCAAGGGCGGCAAGAGACCCAGTACTTC; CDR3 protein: CASSQGRQETQYF
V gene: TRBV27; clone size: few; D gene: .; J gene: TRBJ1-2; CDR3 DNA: TGTGCCAGCAGTTTCGTCCGCGAATGGGCAGGCTACACCTTC; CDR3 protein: CASSFVREWAGYTF
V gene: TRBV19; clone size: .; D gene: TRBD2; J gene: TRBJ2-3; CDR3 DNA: TGTGCCAGTAGTTTGACTAGCGGGACAGATACGCAGTATTTT; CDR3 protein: CASSLTSGTDTQYF
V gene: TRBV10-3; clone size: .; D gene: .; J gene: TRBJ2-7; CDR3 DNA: TGTGCCATCAGTGACGCCAGGGATGTTGGCTCCTACGAGCAGTACTTC; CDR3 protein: CAISDARDVGSYEQYF
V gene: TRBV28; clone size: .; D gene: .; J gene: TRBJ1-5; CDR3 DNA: TGTGCCAGCACCATTGTGGCGACTGGTAATCAGCCCCAGCATTTT; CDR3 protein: CASTIVATGNQPQHF
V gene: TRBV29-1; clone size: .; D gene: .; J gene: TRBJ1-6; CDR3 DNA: TGCAGCGTTCGACGGGGAGTGGGGTCACCCCTCCACTTT; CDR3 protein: CSVRRGVGSPLHF
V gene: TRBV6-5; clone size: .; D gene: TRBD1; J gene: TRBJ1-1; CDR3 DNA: TGTGCCACCAAGGACAGGGGGGCCACTGAAGCTTTCTTT; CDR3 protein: CATKDRGATEAFF
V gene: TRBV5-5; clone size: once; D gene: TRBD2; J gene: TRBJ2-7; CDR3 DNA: TGTGCCAGCAGCTCCCCAGAGACTAGCGGGTCCTACGAGCAGTACTTC; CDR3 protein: CASSSPETSGSYEQYF
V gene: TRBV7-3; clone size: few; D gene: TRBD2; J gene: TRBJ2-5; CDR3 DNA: TGTGCCAGCAGCTTGGGTAGCGGGATGGCGGAGACCCAGTACTTC; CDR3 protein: CASSLGSGMAETQYF
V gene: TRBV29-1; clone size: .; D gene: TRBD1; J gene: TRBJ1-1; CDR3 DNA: TGCAGCGCCGGGAACAGGGGATCCAACACTGAAGCTTTCTTT; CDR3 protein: CSAGNRGSNTEAFF
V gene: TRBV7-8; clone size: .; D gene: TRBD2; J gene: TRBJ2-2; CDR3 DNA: TGTGCCAGCAGCTTAGCCCTAGCGGGGGGTAACACCGGGGAGCTGTTTTTT; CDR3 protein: CASSLALAGGNTGELFF
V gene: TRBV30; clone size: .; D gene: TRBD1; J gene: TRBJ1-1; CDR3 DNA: TGTGCCTGGAGTGTAGCACCTACGTTCTGGACAGGCCAACTAGAAGCTTTCTTT; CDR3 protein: CAWSVAPTFWTGQLEAFF
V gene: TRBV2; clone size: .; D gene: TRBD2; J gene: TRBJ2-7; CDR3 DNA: TGTGCCAGCAGTGTCGGGAGCGGGAACTACGAGCAGTACTTC; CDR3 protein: CASSVGSGNYEQYF
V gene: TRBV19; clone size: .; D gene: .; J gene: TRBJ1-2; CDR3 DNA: TGTGCCAGTAGTATAAGAGTGGAGACTTATGGCTACACCTTC; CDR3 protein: CASSIRVETYGYTF
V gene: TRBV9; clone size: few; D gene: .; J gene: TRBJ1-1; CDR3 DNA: TGTGCCAGCAGCCAGACAGGGAACACTGAAGCTTTCTTT; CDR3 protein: CASSQTGNTEAFF
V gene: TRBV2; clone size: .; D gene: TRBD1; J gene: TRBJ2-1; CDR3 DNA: TGTGCCAGCGTAGGACAGGGGTACTTGAATGAGCAGTTCTTC; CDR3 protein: CASVGQGYLNEQFF
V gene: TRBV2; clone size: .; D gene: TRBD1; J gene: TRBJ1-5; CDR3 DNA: TGTGCCAGCAGCCCCCCCGGGACAGGGAATCAGCCCCAGCATTTT; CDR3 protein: CASSPPGTGNQPQHF
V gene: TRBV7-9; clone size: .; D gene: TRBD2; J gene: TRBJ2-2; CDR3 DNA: TGTGCCAGCAGCTTTCCGGGACTAGGACGCACCGGGGAGCTGTTTTTT; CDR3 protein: CASSFPGLGRTGELFF
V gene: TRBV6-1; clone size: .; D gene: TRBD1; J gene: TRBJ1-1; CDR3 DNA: TGTGCCAGCAGTGAAGGGACAGGGGCCTCTGAAGCTTTCTTT; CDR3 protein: CASSEGTGASEAFF
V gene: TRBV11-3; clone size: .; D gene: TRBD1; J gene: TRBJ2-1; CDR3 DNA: TGTGCCAGCACATCTGGACAGGCTCCCAATGAGCAGTTCTTC; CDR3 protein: CASTSGQAPNEQFF
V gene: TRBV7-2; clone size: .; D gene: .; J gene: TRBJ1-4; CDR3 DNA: TGTGCCAGCAGCCGCGGGGGTGGCGAAAAACTGTTTTTT; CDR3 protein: CASSRGGGEKLFF
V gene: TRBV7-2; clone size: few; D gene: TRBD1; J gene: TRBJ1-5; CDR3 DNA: TGTGCCAGCAGCGCAAGGACAGGGATTAGCAATCAGCCCCAGCATTTT; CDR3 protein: CASSARTGISNQPQHF
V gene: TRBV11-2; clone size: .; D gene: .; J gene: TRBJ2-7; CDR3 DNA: TGTGCCAGCAGCCTGGGGGGTTCCTACGAGCAGTACTTC; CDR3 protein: CASSLGGSYEQYF
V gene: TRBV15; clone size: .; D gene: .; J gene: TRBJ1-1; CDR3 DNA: TGTGCCACCAGCAGAGATTTGGAGGGATTAGCTTTCTTT; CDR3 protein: CATSRDLEGLAFF
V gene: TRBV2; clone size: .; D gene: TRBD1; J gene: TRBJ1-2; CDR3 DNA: TGTGCCAGCAGGCCGGACAGGGAAGGCTACACCTTC; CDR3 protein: CASRPDREGYTF